These 27 T cell receptor beta chains were all obtained from the same sample, sequenced in a study of early T cells in non-severe SARS-CoV-2 infection. One entry per CDR3 protein results from TCRdb running MiXCR on the 5' RACE reads. The sample gives 56,000 or so distinct CDR3 sequences, over 12% of which show up once; over 3.5% is in the top ten. The sequencing used whole blood, collected at baseline. Receptor source: an adult who was a healthcare worker with PCR-confirmed SARS-CoV-2 infection or an uninfected control (not recorded which).

The V call is TRBV6-6, the J call TRBJ1-3; D not resolved. The CDR3 is 15 residues long. V shed 3 bases and J shed 4 bases, with 13 bases lying between them. Germline assignment: CDR1 MNHNY and CDR2 SVGAGI (reference sequence). The CDR3 sequence: CASSYGGALGNTIYF. For the CDR3, the DNA is TGTGCCAGCAGTTATGGAGGTGCTTTGGGAAACACCATATATTTT.

This clonotype was observed a few times. The chain carries TRBV3-1 and TRBJ1-5; D is ambiguous. Germline CDR1 and CDR2: LGHDT and YNNKEL (reference sequence). The CDR3 is 13 amino acids. Trimming pared 0 bases from V and 5 bases from J, leaving 5 bases between. In DNA, the CDR3 is TGTGCCAGCAGCCAAGATCTGGATCAGCCCCAGCATTTT. Translating gives CASSQDLDQPQHF.

This clonotype was recorded at least ten times. The rearrangement joins TRBV29-1 to TRBJ2-7; 7 nucleotides match TRBD1. The V segment lost 1 base and the J segment 3 bases; nucleotides outside the gene matches: 0. Germline V lookup: CDR1 SQVTM, CDR2 ANQGSEA. CDR3 length: 12 residues. The chain's CDR3 is CSVEGDSYEQYF. CDR3 coding DNA: TGCAGCGTTGAAGGGGACAGCTACGAGCAGTACTTC.

The chain has TRBV5-6 and TRBJ2-3; TRBD2 matches 7 bases. The CDR3 spans 15 residues. With 0 bases clipped from V and 2 bases from J, the junction kept 3 bases outside the gene matches. The germline V gene encodes CDR1 SGHDT and CDR2 YYEEEE. DNA of the CDR3: TGTGCCAGCAGCTTGGTAGGGAGGGCCACAGATACGCAGTATTTT. Residues: CASSLVGRATDTQYF.

The V call is TRBV12-3 or TRBV12-4, the J call TRBJ2-1; D not resolved. The CDR3 is 13 residues long. The V end lost 5 bases, the J end lost 0 bases, and 5 bases lay between the germline ends. Here the CDR3 reads CASSVNSYNEQFF. The CDR3 nucleotides read TGTGCCAGCAGTGTAAACTCCTACAATGAGCAGTTCTTC.

This chain links TRBV6-1 with TRBJ2-3, with 10 bases identical to TRBD1. CDR1 is MNHNS, CDR2 SASEGT, per germline. V was clipped by 8 bases and J by 1 base; unmatched bases: 3. This CDR3 spans 14 amino acids. The CDR3 region is CASADRGGTDTQYF. The CDR3 coding sequence is TGTGCCAGCGCGGACAGGGGGGGCACAGATACGCAGTATTTT.

Comment on this clonotype: Its ends do not fully match the called genes, so a read error is possible. V and J are TRBV7-9 and TRBJ2-7, with D perhaps assigned TRBD1 or TRBD2 (5 bases each). The CDR3 totals 13 residues. Germline loops: CDR1 SEHNR, CDR2 FQNEAQ (reference sequence). The CDR3: CASSLAPGPLTHF. CDR3 sequence (DNA): TGTGCCAGCAGCTTAGCCCCGGGACCTCTTACCCACTTC.

This clonotype has only a few counts. The chain joins TRBV2 to TRBJ2-3; D perhaps matches TRBD2 (6 bases). V was trimmed by 6 bases and J by 1 base, leaving 17 bases between them. The CDR3 is made up of 16 amino acids. CDR1 and CDR2 from the germline V gene are SNHLY and FYNNEI. The CDR3 reads CASSGEVSPGTDTQYF. The CDR3 DNA reads as TGTGCCAGCAGCGGGGAGGTTAGCCCCGGCACAGATACGCAGTATTTT.

This clonotype was recorded at least ten times. The chain has TRBV19 and TRBJ1-6; TRBD1 agrees at 7 bases. Germline loops: CDR1 LNHDA, CDR2 SQIVND (reference sequence). The CDR3 runs 14 residues. The V gene end was trimmed by 8 bases and the J gene end by 7 bases; junction bases not matched to a gene: 8. The CDR3 region has the DNA TGTGCCAGTCGCCCGGGACAGTTGAATTCACCCCTCCACTTT. Translated: CASRPGQLNSPLHF.

This chain joins TRBV29-1 and TRBJ2-2; D gene ambiguous. This CDR3 contains 13 residues. V lost 0 bases to trimming and J lost 2 bases, with 4 bases between them. The V gene's germline CDR1 is SQVTM and CDR2 ANQGSEA. Here the CDR3 reads CSVEDDNTGELFF. CDR3 DNA sequence: TGCAGCGTTGAAGACGATAACACCGGGGAGCTGTTTTTT.

This clonotype was counted between two and nine times. The chain is built from TRBV5-4 and TRBJ2-3, with TRBD2 matching over 8 bases. V lost 1 base, J lost 1 base, and 11 bases stayed unmatched. The CDR3 has 18 amino acids. Germline V CDR1 and CDR2: SGHNT, YYREEE (reference sequence). The CDR3 protein is CASSLRTAGGIGTDTQYF. Written as DNA, the CDR3 is TGTGCCAGCAGCTTGAGGACGGCGGGAGGAATAGGCACAGATACGCAGTATTTT.

The rearrangement uses TRBV15 and TRBJ2-1; D is perhaps TRBD1 or TRBD2 (5 bases each). Germline loops: CDR1 LNHNV, CDR2 YYDKDF (reference sequence). The ends were cut back, 5 bases at V and 8 bases at J, with 13 bases in the middle. The CDR3 contains 13 residues. The CDR3 region is CATSGSLGDEQFF. The CDR3 DNA reads TGTGCCACCAGCGGTAGCCTGGGGGATGAGCAGTTCTTC.

CDR3 DNA sequence: TGCAGCGCCAGACCTAATGCGAACACTGAAGCTTTCTTT. Protein product: CSARPNANTEAFF. The rearrangement joins TRBV29-1 to TRBJ1-1, with D uncertain. This CDR3 has 13 amino acids. Between the trimmed V and J ends, which lost 7 bases and 1 base, there was a span of 13 bases. Germline CDR1 reads SQVTM; CDR2 reads ANQGSEA.

The V call is TRBV11-2, the J call TRBJ2-7; perhaps TRBD2 as D (5 bases). The CDR3 is 14 residues long. V shed 5 bases and J shed 1 base, with 12 bases lying between them. Germline V gene lookup returns CDR1 SGHAT and CDR2 FQNNGV. Here the CDR3 DNA reads TGTGCCAGCAGCCGAGAGCGGACTTCCTACGAGCAGTACTTC. This gives the protein CASSRERTSYEQYF.

The rearrangement uses TRBV13 and TRBJ2-7; 10 nucleotides agree with TRBD1. The V gene's germline CDR1 is PRHDT and CDR2 FYEKMQ (reference sequence). The CDR3 runs to 16 residues. Trimming at V came to 4 bases and at J to 2 bases, leaving 8 bases not matched to a gene. The CDR3 spells CASSSTAGQGAYEQYF. In nucleotides, the CDR3 is TGTGCCAGCAGCTCCACCGCCGGACAGGGGGCCTACGAGCAGTACTTC.

This clonotype has more than one count but fewer than ten. The chain links TRBV10-3 to TRBJ2-6; D is unclear. In germline, CDR1 is ENHRY, CDR2 SYGVKD. The V end lost 4 bases, the J end lost 0 bases, and 13 bases lay between the germline ends. This CDR3 has 17 residues. The CDR3 loop is CAISVSAWSSGANVLTF. The CDR3 DNA follows: TGTGCCATCAGTGTCTCCGCCTGGAGCTCTGGGGCCAACGTCCTGACTTTC.

This sequence joins TRBV7-3 and TRBJ2-1, with no clear D. Germline V gene lookup returns CDR1 SGHTA and CDR2 FQGTGA. This CDR3 region has 13 residues. The ends were cut back, 4 bases at V and 5 bases at J, with 9 bases in the middle. The chain's CDR3 is CASSSGLNNEQFF. The CDR3 DNA sequence: TGTGCCAGCAGCTCAGGCCTGAACAATGAGCAGTTCTTC.

This clonotype was seen a few times. The chain combines TRBV15 with TRBJ2-4; 7 bases are a match to TRBD1. The germline CDR1 and CDR2 sequences are LNHNV and YYDKDF (reference sequence). With 0 bases clipped from V and 7 bases from J, the junction kept 9 bases outside the gene matches. CDR3 length equals 16 residues. The CDR3 sequence is CATSRERQGSYNIQYF. CDR3 nucleotides: TGTGCCACCAGCAGAGAGCGACAGGGTTCATATAACATTCAGTACTTC.

The chain employs TRBV13 and TRBJ2-3; D perhaps matches TRBD2 (5 bases). Germline CDR1 reads PRHDT; CDR2 reads FYEKMQ (reference sequence). The CDR3 sequence is 12 residues long. Trimming cost V 4 bases and J 6 bases, with 8 bases left between them. The CDR3 protein is CASSYGGDTQYF. The CDR3 region has the DNA TGTGCCAGCAGCTATGGCGGGGATACGCAGTATTTT.

This clonotype came up many times. This chain connects TRBV7-8 to TRBJ2-1; 8 nucleotides align to TRBD2. The germline gives CDR1 SGHVS, CDR2 FQNEAQ. CDR3 length: 15 amino acids. V was clipped by 1 base and J by 8 bases; unmatched bases: 7. For the CDR3, the DNA is TGTGCCAGCAGCTTAGGGGGGACTAGTCTCTATGAGCAGTTCTTC. Translation gives CASSLGGTSLYEQFF.

The chain recombines TRBV7-8 with TRBJ2-1, with TRBD2 identical over 11 bases. CDR3 length equals 18 residues. V shed 5 bases and J 5 bases; nucleotides not matched to a gene: 14. CDR1 is SGHVS, CDR2 FQNEAQ, per germline. CDR3 nucleotide sequence: TGTGCCAGCAGCCCACGACTAGCGGGGATCCCGAGGAACAATGAGCAGTTCTTC. This codes for CASSPRLAGIPRNNEQFF.

The chain recombines TRBV12-3 or TRBV12-4 with TRBJ2-1; D gene unclear. The CDR3 totals 13 residues. The V and J ends lost 6 bases and 8 bases respectively, with 14 bases between them. The CDR3: CASSKVEAHEQFF. In DNA, the CDR3 is TGTGCCAGCAGCAAGGTAGAGGCCCATGAGCAGTTCTTC.

A few counts support this clonotype. CDR3: CASSSGTSGANEQFF. The CDR3 DNA reads as TGTGCCAGCAGTTCTGGGACTAGCGGAGCCAATGAGCAGTTCTTC. The V gene is TRBV6-4, the J gene TRBJ2-1, with 11 bases matching TRBD2. J gave up 6 bases and V 5 bases, and 6 bases lay outside the gene matches. The germline V gene encodes CDR1 MRHNA and CDR2 SNTAGT. This CDR3 is built from 15 residues.

This clonotype was seen many times. The genes are TRBV28 and TRBJ1-2; no clear D gene. CDR3 length equals 15 residues. V was clipped by 5 bases and J by 2 bases, with 15 bases between them. Looked up from germline, CDR1 is MDHEN and CDR2 is SYDVKM. CDR3 DNA sequence: TGTGCCAGCAGTACGCCTTGGGAGAAGAACTATGGCTACACCTTC. Protein: CASSTPWEKNYGYTF.

The chain links TRBV28 to TRBJ2-7; no clear D gene. Trimming removed 8 bases from V and 5 bases from J, with 16 bases in between. Germline values: CDR1 MDHEN, CDR2 SYDVKM. CDR3 length equals 13 residues. Here the CDR3 DNA reads TGTGCCAGCCTTAGCTCCAGCACGGACGAGCAGTACTTC. Translating gives CASLSSSTDEQYF.

The V call is TRBV3-1, the J call TRBJ1-6; D ambiguous. The germline V gene encodes CDR1 LGHDT and CDR2 YNNKEL (reference sequence). Trimming left V 0 bases short and J 10 bases short, with 10 bases between. The CDR3 has 14 residues. The DNA of the CDR3 is TGTGCCAGCAGCCAAGATATACAAGACTCACCCCTCCACTTT. Its protein product is CASSQDIQDSPLHF.

The rearrangement links TRBV6-1 to TRBJ1-2; possible D gene TRBD1, 5 bases. The CDR3 contains 14 residues. Trimming pared 2 bases from V and 4 bases from J, leaving 11 bases between. From germline, CDR1 is MNHNS and CDR2 SASEGT. The CDR3 sequence is CASSEHSTVYGYTF. DNA for the CDR3: TGTGCCAGCAGTGAACATTCGACAGTCTATGGCTACACCTTC.